This TCR beta chain was captured by sequencing in a study of blood T cell repertoires in COVID-19. Sequencing was performed with immunoSEQ multiplex PCR; in TCRdb, only in-frame clones are kept and a portion is missing. The data show fewer than 400,000 clones, 85% to 90% seen once. Trimming cost V 5 bases and J 4 bases; bases outside gene matches: 11. This CDR3 is built from 17 residues. Per the germline V gene, CDR1 is SGHAT and CDR2 is FQNNGV. J is TRBJ2-3 and V is TRBV11-2, with 11 bases fitting TRBD2. The clonotype originates from a woman aged 30 to 39 who had recovered from COVID-19. Sequencing was done on a sample of PBMCs or T cells enriched from blood (not recorded which). In nucleotides, the CDR3 is TGTGCCAGCAGCAGCCTCGAGCCTAGCGGGGGGCCAGATACGCAGTATTTT. This encodes CASSSLEPSGGPDTQYF.